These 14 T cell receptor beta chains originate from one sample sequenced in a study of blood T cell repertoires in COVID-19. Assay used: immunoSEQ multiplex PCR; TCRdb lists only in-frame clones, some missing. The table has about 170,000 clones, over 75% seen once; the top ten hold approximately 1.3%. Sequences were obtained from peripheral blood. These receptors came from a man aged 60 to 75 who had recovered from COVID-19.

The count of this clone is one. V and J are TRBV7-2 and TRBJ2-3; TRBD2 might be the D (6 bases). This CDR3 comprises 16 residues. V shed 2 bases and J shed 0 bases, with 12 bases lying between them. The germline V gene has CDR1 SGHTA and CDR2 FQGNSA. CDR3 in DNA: TGTGCCAGCAGCTTAAATAGCGGCCGAAGCACAGATACGCAGTATTTT. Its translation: CASSLNSGRSTDTQYF.

CDR3 residues: CASSQDSASRGEQFF. The CDR3 nucleotides read TGTGCCAGCAGCCAAGATAGCGCCTCCCGGGGTGAGCAGTTCTTC. The chain uses TRBV3-1 (or the pseudogene TRBV3-2) and TRBJ2-1, with a possible D match to TRBD2 (5 bases). Trimming removed 0 bases from V and 9 bases from J, with 15 bases in between. CDR3 size: 15 residues. The germline gives CDR1 LGHDT, CDR2 YNNKEL (reference sequence).

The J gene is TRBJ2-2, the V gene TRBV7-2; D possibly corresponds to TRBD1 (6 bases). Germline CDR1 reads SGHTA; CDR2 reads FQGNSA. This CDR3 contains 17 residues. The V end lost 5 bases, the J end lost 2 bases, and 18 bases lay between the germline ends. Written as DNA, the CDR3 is TGTGCCAGCAGCCCCTTTTGGGACACCTCAAACACCGGGGAGCTGTTTTTT. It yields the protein CASSPFWDTSNTGELFF.

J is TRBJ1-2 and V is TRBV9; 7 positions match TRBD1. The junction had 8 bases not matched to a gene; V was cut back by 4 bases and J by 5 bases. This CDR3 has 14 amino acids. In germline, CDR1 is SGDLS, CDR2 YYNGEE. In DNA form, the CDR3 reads TGTGCCAGCAGCACGGGACAGTCGTTTTATGGCTACACCTTC. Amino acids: CASSTGQSFYGYTF.

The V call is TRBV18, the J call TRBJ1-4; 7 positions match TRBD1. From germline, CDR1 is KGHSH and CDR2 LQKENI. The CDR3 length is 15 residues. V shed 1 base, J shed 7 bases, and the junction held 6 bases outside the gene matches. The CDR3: CASSPLKGAAEKLFF. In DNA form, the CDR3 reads TGTGCCAGCTCACCACTTAAGGGGGCGGCTGAAAAACTGTTTTTT.

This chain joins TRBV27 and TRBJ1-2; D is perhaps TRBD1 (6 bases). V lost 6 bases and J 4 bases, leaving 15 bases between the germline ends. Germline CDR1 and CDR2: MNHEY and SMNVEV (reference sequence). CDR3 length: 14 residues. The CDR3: CASRQTGSAYGYTF. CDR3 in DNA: TGTGCCAGCAGGCAGACAGGCTCTGCCTATGGCTACACCTTC.

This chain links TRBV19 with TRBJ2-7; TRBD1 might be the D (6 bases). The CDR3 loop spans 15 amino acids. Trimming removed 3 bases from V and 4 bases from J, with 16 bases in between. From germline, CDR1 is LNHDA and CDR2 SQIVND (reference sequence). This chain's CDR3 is CASSIQGSGPYEQYF. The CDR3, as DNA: TGTGCCAGTAGTATTCAGGGGTCCGGACCTTACGAGCAGTACTTC.

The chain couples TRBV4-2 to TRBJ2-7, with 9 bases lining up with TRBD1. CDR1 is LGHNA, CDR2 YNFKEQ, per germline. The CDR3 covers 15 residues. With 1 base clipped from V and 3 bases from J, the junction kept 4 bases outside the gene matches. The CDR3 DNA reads TGTGCCAGCAGCCAAGGGGACAGGGACGTCTACGAGCAGTACTTC. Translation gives CASSQGDRDVYEQYF.

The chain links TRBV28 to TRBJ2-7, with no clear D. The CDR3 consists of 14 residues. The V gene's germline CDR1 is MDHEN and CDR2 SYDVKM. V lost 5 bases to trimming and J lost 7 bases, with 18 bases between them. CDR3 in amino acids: CASSLSPSLREQYF. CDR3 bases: TGTGCCAGCAGTCTAAGCCCATCCCTGAGGGAGCAGTACTTC.

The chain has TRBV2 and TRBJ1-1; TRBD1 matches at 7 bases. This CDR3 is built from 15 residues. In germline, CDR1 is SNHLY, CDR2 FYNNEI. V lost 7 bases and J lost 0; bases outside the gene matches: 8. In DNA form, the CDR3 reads TGTGCCAGCAAGGGGGCGTTAGGAGTGAACACTGAAGCTTTCTTT. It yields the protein CASKGALGVNTEAFF.

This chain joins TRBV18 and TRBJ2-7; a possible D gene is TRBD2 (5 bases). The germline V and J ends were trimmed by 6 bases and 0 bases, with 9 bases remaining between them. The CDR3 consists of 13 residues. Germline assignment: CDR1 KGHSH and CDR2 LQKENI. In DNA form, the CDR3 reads TGTGCCAGCTCTTTCGGGGACTCCTACGAGCAGTACTTC. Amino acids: CASSFGDSYEQYF.

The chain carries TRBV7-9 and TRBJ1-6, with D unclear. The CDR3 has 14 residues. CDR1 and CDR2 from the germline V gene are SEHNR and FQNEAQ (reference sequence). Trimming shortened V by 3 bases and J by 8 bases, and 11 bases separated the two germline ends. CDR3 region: CASSLFGGDSPLHF. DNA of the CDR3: TGTGCCAGCAGCTTGTTCGGAGGAGATTCACCCCTCCACTTT. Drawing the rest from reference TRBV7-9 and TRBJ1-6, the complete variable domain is DTGVSQNPRHKITKRGQNVTFRCDPISEHNRLYWYRQTLGQGPEFLTYFQNEAQLEKSRLLSDRFSAERPKGSFSTLEIQRTEQGDSAMYLCASSLFGGDSPLHFGNGTRLTVT.

This CDR3 is CASSIDTGDFVSGANVLTF. The CDR3 DNA follows: TGTGCCAGTAGTATAGATACAGGGGATTTCGTATCTGGGGCCAACGTCCTGACTTTC. The chain couples TRBV19 to TRBJ2-6; 7 nucleotides match TRBD1. The CDR3 runs 19 residues. Trimming at V came to 0 bases and at J to 1 base, leaving 9 bases not matched to a gene. Germline V gene sequence: CDR1 LNHDA, CDR2 SQIVND (reference sequence).

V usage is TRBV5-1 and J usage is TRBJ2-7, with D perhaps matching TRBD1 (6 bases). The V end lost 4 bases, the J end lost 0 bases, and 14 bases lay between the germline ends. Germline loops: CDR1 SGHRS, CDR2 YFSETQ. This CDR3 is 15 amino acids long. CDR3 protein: CASSLGQTSSYEQYF. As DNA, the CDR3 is TGCGCCAGCAGCCTCGGACAGACAAGCTCCTACGAGCAGTACTTC. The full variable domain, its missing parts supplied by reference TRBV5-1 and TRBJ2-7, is KAGVTQTPRYLIKTRGQQVTLSCSPISGHRSVSWYQQTPGQGLQFLFEYFSETQRNKGNFPGRFSGRQFSNSRSEMNVSTLELGDSALYLCASSLGQTSSYEQYFGPGTRLTVT.